This entry describes one TCR beta chain. The antigen is undetermined. Trimming left V 4 bases short and J 7 bases short, with 10 bases between. Germline values: CDR1 SGHTA, CDR2 FQGNSA. The CDR3 is made up of 12 amino acids. In TCRdb, the 5' RACE reads were re-called with MiXCR into one record per CDR3 protein. The sample contains just under 600,000 distinct CDR3 sequences, roughly 13% of which appear only once. The data originate from a study of T cells after yellow fever vaccination. Study results and caveats: The secondary response showed a weaker magnitude and a faster peak, day 5 versus 15.

Sequenced material: PBMCs, taken on the day of the yellow fever booster vaccination. The gene calls are TRBV7-2 and TRBJ1-2; a possible D gene is TRBD1 (5 bases). This clonotype originated in a man aged 25-40 years who received the YFV17D yellow fever vaccine. CDR3 residues: CASSSYRTGYTF. In nucleotides, the CDR3 is TGTGCCAGCAGCTCCTACAGGACTGGCTACACCTTC.